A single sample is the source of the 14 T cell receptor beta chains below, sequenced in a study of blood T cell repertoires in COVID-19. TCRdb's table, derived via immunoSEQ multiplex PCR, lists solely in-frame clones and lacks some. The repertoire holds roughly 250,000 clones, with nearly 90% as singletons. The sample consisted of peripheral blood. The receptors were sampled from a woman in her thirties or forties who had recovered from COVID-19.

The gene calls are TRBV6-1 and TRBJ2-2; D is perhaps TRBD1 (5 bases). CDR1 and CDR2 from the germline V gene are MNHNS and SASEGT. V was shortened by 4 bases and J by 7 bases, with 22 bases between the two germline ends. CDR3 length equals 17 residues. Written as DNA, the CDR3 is TGTGCCAGCAGTGGAGCGCAGGGTGAGTATTTTTGCGGGGAGCTGTTTTTT. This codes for CASSGAQGEYFCGELFF.

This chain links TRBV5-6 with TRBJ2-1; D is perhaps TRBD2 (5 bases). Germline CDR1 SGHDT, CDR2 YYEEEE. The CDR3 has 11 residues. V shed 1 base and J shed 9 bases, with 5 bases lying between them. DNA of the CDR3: TGTGCCAGCAGCTTGACTAGTGAGCAGTTCTTC. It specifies CASSLTSEQFF. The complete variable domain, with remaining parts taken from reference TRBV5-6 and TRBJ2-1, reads DAGVTQSPTHLIKTRGQQVTLRCSPKSGHDTVSWYQQALGQGPQFIFQYYEEEERQRGNFPDRFSGHQFPNYSSELNVNALLLGDSALYLCASSLTSEQFFGPGTRLTVL.

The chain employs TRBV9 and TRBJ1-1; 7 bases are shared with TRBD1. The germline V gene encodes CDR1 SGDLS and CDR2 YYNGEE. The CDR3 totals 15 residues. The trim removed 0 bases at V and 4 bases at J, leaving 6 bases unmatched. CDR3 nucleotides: TGTGCCAGCAGCGTAGGGAACAGGGGCGGCACTGAAGCTTTCTTT. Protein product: CASSVGNRGGTEAFF.

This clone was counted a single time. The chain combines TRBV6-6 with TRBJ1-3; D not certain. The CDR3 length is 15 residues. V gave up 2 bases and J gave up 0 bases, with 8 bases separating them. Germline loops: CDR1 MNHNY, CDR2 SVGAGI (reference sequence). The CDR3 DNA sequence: TGTGCCAGCAGTTACAGCCGGGACTCTGGAAACACCATATATTTT. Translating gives CASSYSRDSGNTIYF.

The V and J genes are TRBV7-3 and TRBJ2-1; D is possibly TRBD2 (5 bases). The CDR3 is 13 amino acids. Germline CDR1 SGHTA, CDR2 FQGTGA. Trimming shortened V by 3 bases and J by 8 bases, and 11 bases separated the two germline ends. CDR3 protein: CASSFGSGDEQFF. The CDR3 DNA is TGTGCCAGCAGCTTTGGGAGTGGGGATGAGCAGTTCTTC.

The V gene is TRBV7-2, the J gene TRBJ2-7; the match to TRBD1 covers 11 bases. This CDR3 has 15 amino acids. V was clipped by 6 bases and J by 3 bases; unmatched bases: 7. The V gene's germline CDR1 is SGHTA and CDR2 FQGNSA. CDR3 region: CASSSPGTGGYEQYF. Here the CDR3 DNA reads TGTGCCAGCAGTTCACCCGGGACAGGGGGCTACGAGCAGTACTTC.

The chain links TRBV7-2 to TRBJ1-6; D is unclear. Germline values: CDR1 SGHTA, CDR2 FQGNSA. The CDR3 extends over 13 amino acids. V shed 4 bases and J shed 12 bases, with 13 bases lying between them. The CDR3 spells CASSSWSEEPLHF. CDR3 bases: TGTGCCAGCAGCTCCTGGTCGGAGGAACCCCTCCACTTT.

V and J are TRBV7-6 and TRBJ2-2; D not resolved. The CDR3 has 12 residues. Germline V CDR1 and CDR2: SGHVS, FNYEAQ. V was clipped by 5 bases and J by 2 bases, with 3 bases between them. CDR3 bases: TGTGCCAGCAGCCTAAACACCGGGGAGCTGTTTTTT. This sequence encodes CASSLNTGELFF.

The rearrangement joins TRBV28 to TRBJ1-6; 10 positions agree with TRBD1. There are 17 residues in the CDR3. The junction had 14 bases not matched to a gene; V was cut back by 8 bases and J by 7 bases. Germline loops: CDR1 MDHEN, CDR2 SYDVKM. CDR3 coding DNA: TGTGCCAGCCGATCGCCCCTTACGACAGGGGGCAATTCACCCCTCCACTTT. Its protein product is CASRSPLTTGGNSPLHF.

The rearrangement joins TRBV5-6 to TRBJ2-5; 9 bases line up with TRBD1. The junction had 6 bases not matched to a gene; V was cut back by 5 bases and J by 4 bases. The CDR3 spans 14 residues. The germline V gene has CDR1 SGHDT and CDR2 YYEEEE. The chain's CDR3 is CASRTTGGGETQYF. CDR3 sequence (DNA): TGTGCCAGCAGGACCACAGGGGGCGGAGAGACCCAGTACTTC.

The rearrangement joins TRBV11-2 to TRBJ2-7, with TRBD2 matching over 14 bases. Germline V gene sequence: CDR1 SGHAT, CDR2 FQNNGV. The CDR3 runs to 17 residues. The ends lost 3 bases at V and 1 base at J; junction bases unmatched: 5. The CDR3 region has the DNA TGTGCCAGCAGCTTCCGGACTAGCGGGGGGTCATCCTACGAGCAGTACTTC. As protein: CASSFRTSGGSSYEQYF.

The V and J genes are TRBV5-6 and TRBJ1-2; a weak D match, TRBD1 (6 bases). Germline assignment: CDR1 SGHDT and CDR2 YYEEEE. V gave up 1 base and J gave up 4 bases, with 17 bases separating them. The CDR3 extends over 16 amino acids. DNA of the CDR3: TGTGCCAGCAGCTTGATTTACCAGGGGCCAAGCTATGGCTACACCTTC. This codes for CASSLIYQGPSYGYTF. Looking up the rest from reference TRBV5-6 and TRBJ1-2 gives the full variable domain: DAGVTQSPTHLIKTRGQQVTLRCSPKSGHDTVSWYQQALGQGPQFIFQYYEEEERQRGNFPDRFSGHQFPNYSSELNVNALLLGDSALYLCASSLIYQGPSYGYTFGSGTRLTVV.

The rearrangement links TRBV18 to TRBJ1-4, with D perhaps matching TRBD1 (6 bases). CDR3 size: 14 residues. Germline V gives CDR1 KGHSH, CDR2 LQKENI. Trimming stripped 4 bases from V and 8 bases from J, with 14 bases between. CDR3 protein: CASSRSGTNEKLFF. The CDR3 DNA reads TGTGCCAGCTCACGTTCCGGGACAAACGAAAAACTGTTTTTT.

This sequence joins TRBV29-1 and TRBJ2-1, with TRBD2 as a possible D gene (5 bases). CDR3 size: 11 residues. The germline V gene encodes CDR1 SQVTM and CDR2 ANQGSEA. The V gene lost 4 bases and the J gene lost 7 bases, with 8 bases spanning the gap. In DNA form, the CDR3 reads TGCAGCGTTGGGGAGCGTAATGAGCAGTTCTTC. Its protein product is CSVGERNEQFF.